What follows describes a single T cell receptor beta chain. The sample comes from a study of blood T cell repertoires in COVID-19. Profiled with immunoSEQ multiplex PCR; TCRdb holds only in-frame clones, not every one. Counted here are fewer than 100,000 clones, 90% to 95% occurring once; the ten biggest clones make up under 2.5%. This CDR3 spans 12 amino acids. CDR1 ENHRY and CDR2 SYGVKD come from the germline V gene. J lost 6 bases, V lost 4 bases, and 2 bases had no gene match. The chain links TRBV10-3 to TRBJ2-7; 8 positions match TRBD1. This TCR came from a woman between 45 and 60 years old in a cohort sampled during active COVID-19. Source material: peripheral blood. The CDR3 DNA reads TGTGCCATCAGTGGGACAGGGACCGAGCAGTACTTC. Encoded protein: CAISGTGTEQYF.